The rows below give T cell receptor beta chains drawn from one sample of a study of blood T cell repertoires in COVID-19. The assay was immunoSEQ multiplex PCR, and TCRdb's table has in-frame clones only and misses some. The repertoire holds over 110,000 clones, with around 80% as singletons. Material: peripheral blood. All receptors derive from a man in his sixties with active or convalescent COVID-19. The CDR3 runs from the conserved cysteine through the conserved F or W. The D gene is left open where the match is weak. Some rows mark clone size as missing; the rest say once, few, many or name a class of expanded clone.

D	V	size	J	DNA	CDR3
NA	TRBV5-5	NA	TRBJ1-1	TGTGCCAGCAGCCCCGGGGGTTTAGTTTCGGCTTTCTTT	CASSPGGLVSAFF
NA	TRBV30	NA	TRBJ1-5	TGTGCCTGGAATGCAGGGGTGAATCAGCCCCAGCATTTT	CAWNAGVNQPQHF
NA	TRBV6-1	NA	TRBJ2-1	TGTGCCAGCAGTGAAGGCCCTTCAGCGTACAACTACAATGAGCAGTTCTTC	CASSEGPSAYNYNEQFF
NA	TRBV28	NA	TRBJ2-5	TGTGCCAGCAGTTTACTGGGTCTAGGGGCCCGACCCCCAGAGACCCAGTACTTC	CASSLLGLGARPPETQYF
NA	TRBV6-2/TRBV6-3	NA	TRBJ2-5	TGTGCCAGCAGTACCGACCCGCCTAGGTCCGAGACCCAGTACTTC	CASSTDPPRSETQYF
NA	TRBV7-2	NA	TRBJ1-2	TGTGCCAGCAAGGCAGTGGGGCTTACCCGCCATAACTATGGCTACACCTTC	CASKAVGLTRHNYGYTF
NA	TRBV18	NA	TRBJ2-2	TGTGCCAGCTCACCACCGTGGGGCGGCGGGGAGCTGTTTTTT	CASSPPWGGGELFF
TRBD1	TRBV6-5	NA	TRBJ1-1	TGTGCCAGCAGCCCGGCCGGGACAGTGAACACTGAAGCTTTCTTT	CASSPAGTVNTEAFF
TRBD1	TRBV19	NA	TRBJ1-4	TGTGCCAGTAGACAGGGGCAGAATAATGAAAAACTGTTTTTT	CASRQGQNNEKLFF
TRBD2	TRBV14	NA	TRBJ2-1	TGTGCCAGCAGCCTTCTAGCGGACTCCTACAATGAGCAGTTCTTC	CASSLLADSYNEQFF
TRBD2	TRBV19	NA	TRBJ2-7	TGTGCCAGTAGTATAGCAGCGGGAACCTACGAGCAGTACTTC	CASSIAAGTYEQYF
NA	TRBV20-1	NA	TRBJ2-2	TGCAGTGCTAGTGACGCCGGGGAGCTGTTTTTT	CSASDAGELFF
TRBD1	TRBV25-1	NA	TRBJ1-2	TGTGCCAGCAGTGAGCCGACCGGGACAGGTCGATCAGGCTATGGCTACACCTTC	CASSEPTGTGRSGYGYTF
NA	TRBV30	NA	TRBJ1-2	TGTGCCTGGGGCCAGACAGCCCCTGGCTACACCTTC	CAWGQTAPGYTF
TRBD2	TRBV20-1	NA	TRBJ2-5	TGCAGTGCGGGCGTAGCGGGGACCCAGTACTTC	CSAGVAGTQYF
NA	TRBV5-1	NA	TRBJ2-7	TGCGCCAGCAGCTTGGGCCAGGGGAGTTACGAGCAGTACTTC	CASSLGQGSYEQYF
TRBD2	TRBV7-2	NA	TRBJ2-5	TGTGCCAGCAGCCTGAACCGCGGGGGTGAGACCCAGTACTTC	CASSLNRGGETQYF
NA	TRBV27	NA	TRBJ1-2	TGTGCCAGCAGTTTACTCCGAGAACCCCCGAAAGATGGCTACACCTTC	CASSLLREPPKDGYTF
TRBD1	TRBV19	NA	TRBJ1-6	TGTGCCAGTAGTACCCTCCGGACAGGATTAAGGATGAGCTCCTATAATTCACCCCTCCACTTT	CASSTLRTGLRMSSYNSPLHF
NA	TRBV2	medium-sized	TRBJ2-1	TGTGCCAGCACCGATGACACTTACAATGAGCAGTTCTTC	CASTDDTYNEQFF
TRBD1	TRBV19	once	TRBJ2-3	TGTGCCAGTAGGTTGACAGGGAGCACAGATACGCAGTATTTT	CASRLTGSTDTQYF
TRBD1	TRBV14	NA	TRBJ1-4	TGTGCCAGCAGCCAACATCGAGGGACAGGTCAAAAACTGTTTTTT	CASSQHRGTGQKLFF
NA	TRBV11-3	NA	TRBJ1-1	TGTGCCAGCAGCGCCCAGGGATACACTGAAGCTTTCTTT	CASSAQGYTEAFF
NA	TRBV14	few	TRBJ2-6	TGTGCCAGCAGCCAACTCAGGGCTTGGAGCTCTGGGGCCAACGTCCTGACTTTC	CASSQLRAWSSGANVLTF
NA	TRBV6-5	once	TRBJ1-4	TGTGCCAGCAGTAACGGGATTCTGGGGGAAAAACTGTTTTTT	CASSNGILGEKLFF
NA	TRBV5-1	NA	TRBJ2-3	TGCGCCAGCAGCACAGGGAGGGCGGGATTCACAGATACGCAGTATTTT	CASSTGRAGFTDTQYF
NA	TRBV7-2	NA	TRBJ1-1	TGTGCCAGCAGCCTGGACAGTGGGAACACTGAAGCTTTCTTT	CASSLDSGNTEAFF
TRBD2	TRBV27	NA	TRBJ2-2	TGTGCCAGCGGACTAGCGGCTTTTGGTGCCGGGGAGCTGTTTTTT	CASGLAAFGAGELFF
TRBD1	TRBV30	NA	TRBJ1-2	TGTGCCTGGAGCTACGGGACAGCGGCCTATGGCTACACCTTC	CAWSYGTAAYGYTF
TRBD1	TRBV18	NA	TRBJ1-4	TGTGCCAGCTCACCCGTGGGACAGGGATGGTTAGGTGAAAAACTGTTTTTT	CASSPVGQGWLGEKLFF
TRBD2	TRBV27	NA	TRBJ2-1	TGTGCCAGCACCCTAGGGGCTAGCGGAAGCTCCTACAATGAGCAGTTCTTC	CASTLGASGSSYNEQFF
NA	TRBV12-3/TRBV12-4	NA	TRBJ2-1	TGTGCCAGCAGCCGACAGCGTTACAATGAGCAGTTCTTC	CASSRQRYNEQFF
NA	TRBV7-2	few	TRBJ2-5	TGTGCCAGCAGCTTGGCGGGGGCGGAGACCCAGTACTTC	CASSLAGAETQYF
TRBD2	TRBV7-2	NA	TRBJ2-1	TGTGCCAGCAGCTCAGGACTAGCGGGAGGTAATGAGCAGTTCTTC	CASSSGLAGGNEQFF
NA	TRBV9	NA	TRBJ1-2	TGTGCCAGCAGCGTAGGGGAGTATGGCTACACCTTC	CASSVGEYGYTF
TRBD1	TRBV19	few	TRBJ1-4	TGTGCCAGTAGTACAACAGGGGTGATTAATGAAAAACTGTTTTTT	CASSTTGVINEKLFF
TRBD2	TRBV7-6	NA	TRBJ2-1	TGTGCCAGCAGCTCCCATAGCGGGAGCGGTGGGAGTGAGCAGTTCTTC	CASSSHSGSGGSEQFF
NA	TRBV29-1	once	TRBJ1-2	TGCAGCGTTGATTGGCTTCGAGGGGGCTACACCTTC	CSVDWLRGGYTF
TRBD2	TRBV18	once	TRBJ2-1	TGTGCCAGCTCACCACGAGCGGGAGTTTACAATGAGCAGTTCTTC	CASSPRAGVYNEQFF
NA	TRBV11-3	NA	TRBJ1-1	TGTGCCAGCAGCCCGATCGGGGAAAGGCCTACTGAAGCTTTCTTT	CASSPIGERPTEAFF
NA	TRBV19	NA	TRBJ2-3	TGTGCCAGTAGTCCCGGACAAAGCACAGATACGCAGTATTTT	CASSPGQSTDTQYF